A single sample is the source of the 12 T cell receptor beta chains below, sequenced in a study of blood T cell repertoires in COVID-19. Sequenced by immunoSEQ multiplex PCR; TCRdb stores in-frame clones only, minus some. Of about 240,000 clones detected, approximately 83% appear once; the ten largest clones hold roughly 3.5%. The source material was PBMCs or T cells enriched from blood (not recorded which). Receptor source: a woman aged 35 to 49 with acute COVID-19.

The chain couples TRBV2 to TRBJ2-7; maybe TRBD1 (5 bases). Trimming took 2 bases from V and 0 from J, leaving 8 bases between them. Germline CDR1 is SNHLY and CDR2 is FYNNEI. The CDR3 consists of 14 residues. CDR3 DNA: TGTGCCAGCAGTGAAAGGGGCTACTCCTACGAGCAGTACTTC. This codes for CASSERGYSYEQYF. Full variable domain (rest looked up from reference TRBV2 and TRBJ2-7): EPEVTQTPSHQVTQMGQEVILRCVPISNHLYFYWYRQILGQKVEFLVSFYNNEISEKSEIFDDQFSVERPDGSNFTLKIRSTKLEDSAMYFCASSERGYSYEQYFGPGTRLTVT.

CDR3 nucleotides: TGTGCCAGCAGTAAAACAGGAGGGGAGACCCAGTACTTC. This translates into CASSKTGGETQYF. The chain couples TRBV6-5 to TRBJ2-5; D might be TRBD2 (6 bases). Germline CDR1 MNHEY, CDR2 SVGAGI. V lost 5 bases, J lost 5 bases, and 12 bases lay in between. The length of the CDR3 is 13 residues.

This chain links TRBV2 with TRBJ1-4, with TRBD1 matching 7 bases. Trimming took 7 bases from V and 7 from J; bases not matched to a gene: 6. Germline V CDR1 and CDR2: SNHLY, FYNNEI. The CDR3 totals 13 residues. CDR3 bases: TGTGCCAGCAACCAGGGGGAGGCTGAAAAACTGTTTTTT. This codes for CASNQGEAEKLFF.

The CDR3 spells CAISEYGTSGRPYEQYF. The CDR3 nucleotides read TGTGCCATCAGTGAGTACGGGACTAGCGGGAGACCCTACGAGCAGTACTTC. The chain links TRBV10-3 to TRBJ2-7; TRBD2 aligns across 14 bases. Germline V CDR1 and CDR2: ENHRY, SYGVKD. The CDR3 sequence is 17 residues long. The ends lost 1 base at V and 2 bases at J; junction bases unmatched: 4.

The chain links TRBV19 to TRBJ1-6; D ambiguous. Looked up from germline, CDR1 is LNHDA and CDR2 is SQIVND (reference sequence). The CDR3 is 16 residues long. The ends were cut back, 1 base at V and 7 bases at J, with 14 bases in the middle. Here the CDR3 reads CASSIASPRRNSPLHF. In DNA, the CDR3 is TGTGCCAGTAGTATAGCATCGCCTCGGCGGAATTCACCCCTCCACTTT.

The rearrangement joins TRBV19 to TRBJ1-2, with 8 bases aligning to TRBD1. The CDR3 contains 12 residues. V shed 9 bases and J 7 bases; nucleotides not matched to a gene: 7. From germline, CDR1 is LNHDA and CDR2 SQIVND (reference sequence). The CDR3 loop reads CASSLDRAGYTF. In DNA form, the CDR3 reads TGTGCCAGCTCTTTGGACAGGGCTGGCTACACCTTC.

This clone occurred once. The chain recombines TRBV9 with TRBJ1-4; tentatively, D is TRBD1 (6 bases). This CDR3 spans 16 amino acids. Trimming stripped 0 bases from V and 6 bases from J, with 15 bases between. Germline CDR1 reads SGDLS; CDR2 reads YYNGEE. CDR3: CASSVGRHRVDEKLFF. The CDR3 coding sequence is TGTGCCAGCAGCGTAGGCCGCCACAGGGTTGATGAAAAACTGTTTTTT.

J is TRBJ1-2 and V is TRBV28, with D hard to call. CDR3 length: 13 amino acids. Germline loops: CDR1 MDHEN, CDR2 SYDVKM. V lost 0 bases and J lost 8, with 10 bases in between. DNA for the CDR3: TGTGCCAGCAGTTTATGGCCCCTCCGGGGCTACACCTTC. It yields the protein CASSLWPLRGYTF.

This rearrangement joins TRBV6-5 to TRBJ2-5; possibly TRBD2 for D (5 bases). This CDR3 is 15 amino acids long. V was trimmed by 5 bases and J by 1 base, leaving 14 bases between them. Germline lookup yields CDR1 MNHEY and CDR2 SVGAGI. The CDR3 sequence: CASSTLGRAQETQYF. The CDR3 DNA reads TGTGCCAGCAGTACCCTCGGGCGGGCCCAAGAGACCCAGTACTTC.

This sequence joins TRBV5-6 and TRBJ2-1; 11 bases align to TRBD2. This CDR3 has 15 amino acids. Unmatched junction bases numbered 5, after V lost 4 bases and J lost 5 bases. Germline V gene sequence: CDR1 SGHDT, CDR2 YYEEEE. This CDR3 is CASSLSGRGNNEQFF. The CDR3 DNA reads TGTGCCAGCAGCCTTAGCGGGAGGGGGAACAATGAGCAGTTCTTC.

The V gene is TRBV25-1, the J gene TRBJ2-2, with 7 bases lining up with TRBD2. This CDR3 contains 15 residues. Germline V CDR1 and CDR2: MGHDK, SYGVNS. The V gene end was trimmed by 0 bases and the J gene end by 7 bases; junction bases not matched to a gene: 5. CDR3 sequence reads: CASSEYGRVHGELFF. The CDR3, as DNA: TGTGCCAGCAGTGAATATGGGAGGGTTCACGGGGAGCTGTTTTTT. The entire variable domain, with the rest obtained from reference TRBV25-1 and TRBJ2-2, is as follows: EADIYQTPRYLVIGTGKKITLECSQTMGHDKMYWYQQDPGMELHLIHYSYGVNSTEKGDLSSESTVSRIRTEHFPLTLESARPSHTSQYLCASSEYGRVHGELFFGEGSRLTVL.

The chain combines TRBV18 with TRBJ2-1, with TRBD2 matching over 7 bases. J was trimmed by 5 bases and V by 3 bases; bases with no gene match: 13. This CDR3 has 17 amino acids. The germline gives CDR1 KGHSH, CDR2 LQKENI. The CDR3 spells CASSPPKRPSGNNEQFF. The CDR3 DNA sequence: TGTGCCAGCTCACCGCCTAAGCGGCCTAGCGGTAACAATGAGCAGTTCTTC. The variable domain in full, completed from reference TRBV18 and TRBJ2-1, reads NAGVMQNPRHLVRRRGQEARLRCSPMKGHSHVYWYRQLPEEGLKFMVYLQKENIIDESGMPKERFSAEFPKEGPSILRIQQVVRGDSAAYFCASSPPKRPSGNNEQFFGPGTRLTVL.